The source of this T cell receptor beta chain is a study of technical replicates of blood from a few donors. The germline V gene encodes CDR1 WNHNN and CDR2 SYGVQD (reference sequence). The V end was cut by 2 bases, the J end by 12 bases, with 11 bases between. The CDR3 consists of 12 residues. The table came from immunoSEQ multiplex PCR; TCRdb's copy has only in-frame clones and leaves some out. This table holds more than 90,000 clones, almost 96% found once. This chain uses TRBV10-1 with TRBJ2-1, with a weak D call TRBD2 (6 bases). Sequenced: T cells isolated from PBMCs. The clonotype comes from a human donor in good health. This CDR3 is CASSEGGTMQFF. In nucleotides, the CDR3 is TGCGCCAGCAGTGAGGGCGGGACGATGCAGTTCTTC.